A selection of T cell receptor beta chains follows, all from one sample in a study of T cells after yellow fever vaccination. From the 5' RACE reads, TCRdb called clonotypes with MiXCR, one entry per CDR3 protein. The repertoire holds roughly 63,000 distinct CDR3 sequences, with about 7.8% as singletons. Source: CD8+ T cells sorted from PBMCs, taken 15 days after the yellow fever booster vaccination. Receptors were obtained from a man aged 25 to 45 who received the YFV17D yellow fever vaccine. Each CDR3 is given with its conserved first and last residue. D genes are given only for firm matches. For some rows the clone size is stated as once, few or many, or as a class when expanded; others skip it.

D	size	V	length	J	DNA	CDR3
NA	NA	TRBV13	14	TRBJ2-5	TGTGCCAGCAGCTTGGACGGAGGAAGAGAGACCCAGTACTTC	CASSLDGGRETQYF
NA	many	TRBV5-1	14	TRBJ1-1	TGCGCCAGCAGCGCTGGACAGCTGAACACTGAAGCTTTCTTT	CASSAGQLNTEAFF
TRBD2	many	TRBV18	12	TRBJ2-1	TGTGCCAGCTCACTATCTAGCGGTGAGCAGTTCTTC	CASSLSSGEQFF
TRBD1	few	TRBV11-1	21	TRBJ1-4	TGTGCCAGCAGCACTTCTTATAAGGCCGGGACAGGGGTGGTGGATAATGAAAAACTGTTTTTT	CASSTSYKAGTGVVDNEKLFF
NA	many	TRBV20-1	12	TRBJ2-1	TGCAGTGCTCAACGGGGAATCAATGAGCAGTTCTTC	CSAQRGINEQFF
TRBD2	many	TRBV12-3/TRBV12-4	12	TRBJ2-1	TGTGCCAGCACTGGCGGGAGCCATGAGCAGTTCTTC	CASTGGSHEQFF
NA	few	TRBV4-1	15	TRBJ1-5	TGCGCCAGCAGCTTACAGGGTCAGAGCAATCAGCCCCAGCATTTT	CASSLQGQSNQPQHF
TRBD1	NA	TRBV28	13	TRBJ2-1	TGTGCCAGCTGGAAGACAGGGGTTGATGAGCAGTTCTTC	CASWKTGVDEQFF
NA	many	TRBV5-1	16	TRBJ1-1	TGCGCCAGCAGCTTAGGAGGTTCCGGGATGCCCACTGAAGCTTTCTTT	CASSLGGSGMPTEAFF
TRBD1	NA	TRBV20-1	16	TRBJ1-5	TGCAGTGTCTGGGGACAGGCGGCGTATTGGGGTTGGCCCCAGCATTTT	CSVWGQAAYWGWPQHF
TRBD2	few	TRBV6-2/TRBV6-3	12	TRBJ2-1	TGTGCCACCAGACTAGCGCCCAGTGAGCAGTTCTTC	CATRLAPSEQFF
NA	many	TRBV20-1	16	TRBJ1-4	TGCAGTGCTAGAGATCCAGGGCTTGCTCCTAATGAAAAACTGTTTTTT	CSARDPGLAPNEKLFF
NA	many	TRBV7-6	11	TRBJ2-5	TGTGCCAACCCAAGGGGGGAGACCCAGTACTTC	CANPRGETQYF
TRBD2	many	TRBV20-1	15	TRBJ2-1	TGCAGTGCTAGAGATTCCCGCGGGGGAAACAATGAGCAGTTCTTC	CSARDSRGGNNEQFF
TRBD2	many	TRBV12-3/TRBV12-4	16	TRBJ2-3	TGTGCCAGCAGTACACTAGCGGGAGTTAGCACAGATACGCAGTATTTT	CASSTLAGVSTDTQYF
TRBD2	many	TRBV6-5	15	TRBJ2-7	TGTGCCAGCAGTTACGGACTAGCGGGAGGGCCCGAGCAGTACTTC	CASSYGLAGGPEQYF
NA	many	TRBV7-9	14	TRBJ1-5	TGTGCCAGCAGCTTTTCAACAGGCAATCAGCCCCAGCATTTT	CASSFSTGNQPQHF
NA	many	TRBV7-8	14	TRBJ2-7	TGTGCCAGCATCCATCAGGGGAACTCCTACGAGCAGTACTTC	CASIHQGNSYEQYF
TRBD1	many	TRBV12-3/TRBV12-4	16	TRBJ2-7	TGTGCCAGCAGTTTAGCCGGGGACAGGGTTAGGAACGAGCAGTACTTC	CASSLAGDRVRNEQYF
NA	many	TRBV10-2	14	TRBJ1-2	TGCGCCAGCAGCCGGGACGGAACTAACTATGGCTACACCTTC	CASSRDGTNYGYTF
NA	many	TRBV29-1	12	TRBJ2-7	TGCAGCGTCCTCAAAGGCGGAACCGAGCAGTACTTC	CSVLKGGTEQYF
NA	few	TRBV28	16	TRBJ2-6	TGTGCCAGCAGTTCGGCCAGGTACTCTGGGGCCAACGTCCTGACTTTC	CASSSARYSGANVLTF
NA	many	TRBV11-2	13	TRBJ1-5	TGTGCCAGCAAAGGGGACAGCAATCAGCCCCAGCATTTT	CASKGDSNQPQHF